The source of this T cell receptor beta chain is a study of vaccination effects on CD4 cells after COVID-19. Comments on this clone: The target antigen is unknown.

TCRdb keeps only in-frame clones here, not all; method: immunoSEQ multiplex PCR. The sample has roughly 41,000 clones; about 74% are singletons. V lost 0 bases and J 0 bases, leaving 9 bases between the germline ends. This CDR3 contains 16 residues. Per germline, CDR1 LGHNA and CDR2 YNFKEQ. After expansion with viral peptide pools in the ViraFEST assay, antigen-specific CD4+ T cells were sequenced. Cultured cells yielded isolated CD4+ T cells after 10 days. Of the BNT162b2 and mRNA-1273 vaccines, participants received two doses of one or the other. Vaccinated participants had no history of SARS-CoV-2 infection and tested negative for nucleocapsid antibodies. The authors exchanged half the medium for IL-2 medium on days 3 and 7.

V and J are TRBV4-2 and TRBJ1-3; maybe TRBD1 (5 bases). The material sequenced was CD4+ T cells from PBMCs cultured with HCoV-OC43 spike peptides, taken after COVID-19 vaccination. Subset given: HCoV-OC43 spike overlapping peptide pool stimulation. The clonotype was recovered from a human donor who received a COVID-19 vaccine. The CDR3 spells CASSQDSGGSGNTIYF. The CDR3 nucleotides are TGTGCCAGCAGCCAAGATTCCGGGGGCTCTGGAAACACCATATATTTT.